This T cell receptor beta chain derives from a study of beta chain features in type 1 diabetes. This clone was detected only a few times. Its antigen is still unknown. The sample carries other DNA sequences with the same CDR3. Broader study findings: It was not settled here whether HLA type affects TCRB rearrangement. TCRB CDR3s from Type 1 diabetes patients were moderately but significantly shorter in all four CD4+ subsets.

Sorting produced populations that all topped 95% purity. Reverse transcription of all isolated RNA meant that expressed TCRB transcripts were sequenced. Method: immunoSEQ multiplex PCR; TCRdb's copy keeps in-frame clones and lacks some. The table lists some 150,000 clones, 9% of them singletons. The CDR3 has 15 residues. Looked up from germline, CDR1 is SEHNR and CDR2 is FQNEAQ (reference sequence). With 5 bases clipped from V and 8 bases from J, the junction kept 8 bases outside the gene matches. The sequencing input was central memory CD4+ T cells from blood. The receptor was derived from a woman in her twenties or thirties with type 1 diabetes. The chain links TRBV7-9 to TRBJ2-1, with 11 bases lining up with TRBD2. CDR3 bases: TGTGCCAGCAGCCTGGGGCTAGCGGGAGGTCATGAGCAGTTCTTC. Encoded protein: CASSLGLAGGHEQFF. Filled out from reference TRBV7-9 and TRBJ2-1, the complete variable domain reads DTGVSQNPRHKITKRGQNVTFRCDPISEHNRLYWYRQTLGQGPEFLTYFQNEAQLEKSRLLSDRFSAERPKGSFSTLEIQRTEQGDSAMYLCASSLGLAGGHEQFFGPGTRLTVL.